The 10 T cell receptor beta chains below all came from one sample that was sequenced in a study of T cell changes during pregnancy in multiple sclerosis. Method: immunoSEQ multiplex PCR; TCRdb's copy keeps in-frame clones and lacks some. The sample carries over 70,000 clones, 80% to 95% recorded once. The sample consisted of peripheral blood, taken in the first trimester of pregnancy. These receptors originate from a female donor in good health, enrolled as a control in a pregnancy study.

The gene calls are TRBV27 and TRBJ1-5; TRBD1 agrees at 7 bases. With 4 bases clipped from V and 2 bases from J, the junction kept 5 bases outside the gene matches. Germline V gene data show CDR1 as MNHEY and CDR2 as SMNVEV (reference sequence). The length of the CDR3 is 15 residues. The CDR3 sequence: CASSSSTGRNQPQHF. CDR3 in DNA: TGTGCCAGCAGTTCCTCGACAGGGCGCAATCAGCCCCAGCATTTT.

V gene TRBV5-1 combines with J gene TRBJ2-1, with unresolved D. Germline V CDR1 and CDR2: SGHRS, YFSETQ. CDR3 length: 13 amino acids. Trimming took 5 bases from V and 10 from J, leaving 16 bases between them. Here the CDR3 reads CASSLFQMMEQFF. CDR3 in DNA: TGCGCCAGCAGTCTGTTCCAGATGATGGAGCAGTTCTTC.

The DNA for the CDR3 is TGTGCCAGACTGGACTCCGGAGATACGCAGTATTTT. Translated, it gives CARLDSGDTQYF. The chain is built from TRBV19 and TRBJ2-3; the D gene is possibly TRBD2 (5 bases). Germline V gives CDR1 LNHDA, CDR2 SQIVND (reference sequence). The CDR3 runs 12 residues. Trimming removed 9 bases from V and 5 bases from J, with 12 bases in between.

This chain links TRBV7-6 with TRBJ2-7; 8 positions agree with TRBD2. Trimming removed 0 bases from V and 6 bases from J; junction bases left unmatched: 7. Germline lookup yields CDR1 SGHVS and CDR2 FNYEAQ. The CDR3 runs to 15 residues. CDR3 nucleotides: TGTGCCAGCAGCTTAGCGGAGCGGGAGACTAGCGAGCAGTACTTC. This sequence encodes CASSLAERETSEQYF.

DNA of the CDR3: TGTGCCAGCAGGAAGACCGGGACAGGAGACTACGAGCAGTACTTC. It encodes CASRKTGTGDYEQYF. This chain links TRBV6-5 with TRBJ2-7; the match to TRBD1 covers 8 bases. From germline, CDR1 is MNHEY and CDR2 SVGAGI. Trimming removed 6 bases from V and 3 bases from J; junction bases left unmatched: 10. This CDR3 spans 15 amino acids.

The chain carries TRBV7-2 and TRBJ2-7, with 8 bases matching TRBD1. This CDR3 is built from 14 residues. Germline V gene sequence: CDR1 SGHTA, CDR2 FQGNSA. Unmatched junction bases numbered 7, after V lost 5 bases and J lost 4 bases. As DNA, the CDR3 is TGTGCCAGCAGCAGAAGGGACAGGCTATACGAGCAGTACTTC. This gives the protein CASSRRDRLYEQYF.

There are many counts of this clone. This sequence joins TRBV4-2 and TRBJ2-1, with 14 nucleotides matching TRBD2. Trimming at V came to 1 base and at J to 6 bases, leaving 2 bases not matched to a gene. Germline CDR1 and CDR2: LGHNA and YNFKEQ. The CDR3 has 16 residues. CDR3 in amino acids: CASSQAGTSGGNEQFF. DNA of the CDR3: TGTGCCAGCAGCCAAGCGGGGACTAGCGGGGGCAATGAGCAGTTCTTC.

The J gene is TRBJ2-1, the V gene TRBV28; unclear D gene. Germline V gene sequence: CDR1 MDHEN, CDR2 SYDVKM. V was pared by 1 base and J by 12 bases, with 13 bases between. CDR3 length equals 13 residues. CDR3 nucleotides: TGTGCCAGCAGTTTATCTCCTCTCGACTGGCAGTTCTTC. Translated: CASSLSPLDWQFF.

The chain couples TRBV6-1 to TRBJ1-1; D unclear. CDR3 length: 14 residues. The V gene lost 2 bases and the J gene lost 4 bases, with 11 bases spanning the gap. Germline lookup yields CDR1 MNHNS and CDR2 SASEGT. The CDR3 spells CASSERMTITEAFF. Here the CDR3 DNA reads TGTGCCAGCAGTGAAAGGATGACAATCACTGAAGCTTTCTTT.

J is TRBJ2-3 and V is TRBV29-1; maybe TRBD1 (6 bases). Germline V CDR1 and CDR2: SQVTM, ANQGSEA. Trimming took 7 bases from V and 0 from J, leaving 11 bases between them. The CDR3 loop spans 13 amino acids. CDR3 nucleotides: TGCAGCGAACAGGGTTTGAGCACAGATACGCAGTATTTT. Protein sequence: CSEQGLSTDTQYF.